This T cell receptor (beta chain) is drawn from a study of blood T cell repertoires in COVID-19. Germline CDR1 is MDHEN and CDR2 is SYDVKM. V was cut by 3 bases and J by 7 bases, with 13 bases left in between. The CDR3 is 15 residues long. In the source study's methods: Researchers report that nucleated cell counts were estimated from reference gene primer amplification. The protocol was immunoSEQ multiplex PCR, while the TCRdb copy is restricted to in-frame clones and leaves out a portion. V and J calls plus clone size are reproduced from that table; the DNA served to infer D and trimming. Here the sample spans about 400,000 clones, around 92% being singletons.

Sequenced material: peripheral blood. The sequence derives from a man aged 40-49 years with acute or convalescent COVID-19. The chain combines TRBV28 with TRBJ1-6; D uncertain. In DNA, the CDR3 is TGTGCCAGCAGTTTCCCGACGGCGGCCAATTCACCCCTCCACTTT. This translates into CASSFPTAANSPLHF. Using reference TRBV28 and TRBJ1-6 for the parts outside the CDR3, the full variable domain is DVKVTQSSRYLVKRTGEKVFLECVQDMDHENMFWYRQDPGLGLRLIYFSYDVKMKEKGDIPEGYSVSREKKERFSLILESASTNQTSMYLCASSFPTAANSPLHFGNGTRLTVT.